The sequence of this TCR beta chain was determined in a study of CD39 and CD103 CD8 tumor-infiltrating T cells (dated by TCRdb to 2016 to 2018). For the wider study: Repertoire comparisons were shown for an HPV-positive HNSCC, an HPV-negative HNSCC, an ovarian cancer and a melanoma patient. Repertoires of CD8 TIL subsets defined by CD103 and CD39 were compared with peripheral memory CD8 T cells by TCRbeta CDR3 deep sequencing. What the study reported, not specific to this receptor: DP CD8 TILs appeared to be more oligoclonal than DN and SP CD8 TILs and blood memory CD8 T cells, with about 56-90% covered by the top 30 clonotypes. Clonotypes from DN TILs largely overlapped with peripheral memory CD8 repertoires, while clonotypes from DP TILs were only rarely found in blood or uninvolved lymph node.

At the time of sample collection the patients were not on therapy, although prior treatments varied from chemotherapy, radiotherapy, surgery and immunotherapy to no treatment. After thawing, cells were enriched for T lymphocytes using a negative-selection kit, and EpCAM beads were added for tumor-infiltrating lymphocytes. Memory CD8 T cells were sorted as CD8+CD4-CD45RA- cells regardless of CCR7 expression. Before analysis, peripheral blood mononuclear cells were isolated on a Ficoll-Paque PLUS gradient and cryopreserved. On a FACSAria II, each population was sorted to more than 97% purity, and the resulting cell pellets were frozen for TCR sequencing with no culture step. With regard to this clone: Its antigen is currently not known. Base-call qualities are not available, and no considerably larger clone is one nucleotide away.

Taken from cysteine to phenylalanine, the CDR3 has 15 residues. This entry keeps only the CDR3 DNA: 45 bases, framed from base 1. The germline V gene gives CDR1 as SGHRS and CDR2 as YFSETQ. Germline trimming amounts to 4 bases on V and 5 bases on J, with 11 as the count of junction bases outside the gene matches. From roughly 10,000 to 100,000 sorted cells per subset, genomic DNA was extracted using the DNeasy Blood and Tissue Kit. The TCRbeta V-J or V-D-J regions were sequenced and mapped through the immunoSEQ service, and coverage above 10x per sample was achieved. Processing in the source paper ran as follows. Only productive rearrangements exported from the immunoSEQ Analyzer platform were analyzed, with clonality assessed on the 500 most abundant clones. The Morisita-Horn similarity index and the Jaccard index were used to quantify the overlap in repertoires between populations. In 5 or 6 cancer patients, Morisita-Horn similarity was measured between the TCR repertoires of CD8 T-cell subsets. TCRdb provides this immuneACCESS table in a form limited to in-frame rearrangements. Some clones are lacking; in checked studies, under half of them reflect an unresolved V gene, and why the rest are absent is not known. V and J calls plus clone size are reproduced from that table; the DNA served to infer D and trimming. The table for this sample lists roughly 15,000 clones; about 93% of them were counted only once. The biggest ten clones account for about 4.5% of the sample.

The receptor was isolated from a human donor with head and neck squamous cell carcinoma. The rearranged segments are TRBV5-1 and TRBJ2-5, with 7 central nucleotides matching TRBD2. Sequences were obtained from CD8+ T cells sorted from blood. The sample's cell subset or site label is to be understood as: total memory CD8 T cells (CD45RA-CCR7+/-) from blood or uninvolved lymph node. The DNA reads as follows: TGCGCCAGCAGCGGGCCCGGGGGGACGCCGGAGACCCAGTACTTC. Its translation is CASSGPGGTPETQYF.